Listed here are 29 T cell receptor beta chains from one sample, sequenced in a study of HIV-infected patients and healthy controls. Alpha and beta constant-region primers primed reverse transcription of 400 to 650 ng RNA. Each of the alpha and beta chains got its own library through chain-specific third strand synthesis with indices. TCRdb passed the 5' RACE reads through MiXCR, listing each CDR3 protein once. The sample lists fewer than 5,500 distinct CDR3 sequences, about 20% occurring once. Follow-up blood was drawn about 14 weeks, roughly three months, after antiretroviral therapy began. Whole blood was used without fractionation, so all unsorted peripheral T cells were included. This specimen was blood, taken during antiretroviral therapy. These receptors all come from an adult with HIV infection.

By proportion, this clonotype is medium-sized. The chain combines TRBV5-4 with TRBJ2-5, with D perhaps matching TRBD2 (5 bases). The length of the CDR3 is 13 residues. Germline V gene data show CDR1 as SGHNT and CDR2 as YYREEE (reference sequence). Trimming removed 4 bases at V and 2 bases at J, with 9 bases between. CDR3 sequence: CASSKAAQETQYF. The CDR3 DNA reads TGTGCCAGCAGCAAAGCGGCTCAAGAGACCCAGTACTTC.

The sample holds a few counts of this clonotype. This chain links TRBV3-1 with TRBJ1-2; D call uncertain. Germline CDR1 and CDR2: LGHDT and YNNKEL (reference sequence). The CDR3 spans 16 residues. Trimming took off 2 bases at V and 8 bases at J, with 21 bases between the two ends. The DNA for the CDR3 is TGTGCCAGCAGCCAACAGCCCGGGTTTACGTTGAGCGGCTACACCTTC. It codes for CASSQQPGFTLSGYTF.

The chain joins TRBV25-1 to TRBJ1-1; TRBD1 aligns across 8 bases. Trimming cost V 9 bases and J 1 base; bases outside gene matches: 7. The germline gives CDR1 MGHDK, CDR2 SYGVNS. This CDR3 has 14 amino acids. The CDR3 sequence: CASTTGGENTEAFF. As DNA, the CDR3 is TGTGCCAGTACTACAGGGGGGGAGAACACTGAAGCTTTCTTT.

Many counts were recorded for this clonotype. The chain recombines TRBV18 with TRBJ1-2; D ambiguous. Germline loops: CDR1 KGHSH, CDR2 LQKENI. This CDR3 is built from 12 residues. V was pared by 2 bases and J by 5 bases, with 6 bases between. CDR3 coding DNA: TGTGCCAGCTCACCAGCGGGTTATGGCTACACCTTC. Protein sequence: CASSPAGYGYTF. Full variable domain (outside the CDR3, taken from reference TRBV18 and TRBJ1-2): NAGVMQNPRHLVRRRGQEARLRCSPMKGHSHVYWYRQLPEEGLKFMVYLQKENIIDESGMPKERFSAEFPKEGPSILRIQQVVRGDSAAYFCASSPAGYGYTFGSGTRLTVV.

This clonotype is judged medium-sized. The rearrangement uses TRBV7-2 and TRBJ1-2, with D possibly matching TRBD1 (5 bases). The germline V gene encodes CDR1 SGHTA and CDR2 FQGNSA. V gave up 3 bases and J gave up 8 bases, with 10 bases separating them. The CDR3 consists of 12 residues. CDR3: CASSLWGRGYTF. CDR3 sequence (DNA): TGTGCCAGCAGCTTGTGGGGGAGAGGCTACACCTTC.

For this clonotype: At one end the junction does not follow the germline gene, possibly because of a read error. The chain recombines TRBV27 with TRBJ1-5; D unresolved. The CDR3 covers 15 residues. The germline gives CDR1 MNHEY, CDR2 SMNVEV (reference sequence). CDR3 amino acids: CASSFQADSYQPKHF. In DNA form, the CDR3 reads TGTGCAAGCAGTTTTCAGGCCGACTCCTATCAGCCCAAGCATTTT.

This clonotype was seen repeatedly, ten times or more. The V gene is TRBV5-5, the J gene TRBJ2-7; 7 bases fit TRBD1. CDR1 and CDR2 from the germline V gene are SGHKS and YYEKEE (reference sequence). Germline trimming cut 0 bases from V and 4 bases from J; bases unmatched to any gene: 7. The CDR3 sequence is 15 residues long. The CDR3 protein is CASSLGDSRSYEQYF. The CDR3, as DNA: TGTGCCAGCAGCTTGGGGGACAGCCGAAGTTACGAGCAGTACTTC.

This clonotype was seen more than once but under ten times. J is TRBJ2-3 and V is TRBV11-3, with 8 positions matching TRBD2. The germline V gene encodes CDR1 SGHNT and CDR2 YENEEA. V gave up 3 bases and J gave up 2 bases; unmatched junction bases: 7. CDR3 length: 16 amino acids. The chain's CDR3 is CASSFMAGGITDTQYF. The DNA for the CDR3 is TGTGCCAGCAGCTTTATGGCGGGGGGAATCACAGATACGCAGTATTTT.

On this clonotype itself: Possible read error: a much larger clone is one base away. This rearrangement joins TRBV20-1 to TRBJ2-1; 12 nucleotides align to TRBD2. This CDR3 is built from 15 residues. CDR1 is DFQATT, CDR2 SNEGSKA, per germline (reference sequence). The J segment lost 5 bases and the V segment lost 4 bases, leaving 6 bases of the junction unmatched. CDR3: CSATGTSGWNNEQFF. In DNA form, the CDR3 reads TGCAGTGCTACCGGGACTAGCGGGTGGAACAATGAGCAGTTCTTC.

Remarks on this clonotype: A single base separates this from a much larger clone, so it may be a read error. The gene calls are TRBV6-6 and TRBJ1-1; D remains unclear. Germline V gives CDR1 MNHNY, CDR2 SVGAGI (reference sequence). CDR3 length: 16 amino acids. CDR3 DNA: TGTGCCAGCAGTTACTCGAGGAGGGCGATGAACAATGAAGCTTTCTTT. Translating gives CASSYSRRAMNNEAFF.

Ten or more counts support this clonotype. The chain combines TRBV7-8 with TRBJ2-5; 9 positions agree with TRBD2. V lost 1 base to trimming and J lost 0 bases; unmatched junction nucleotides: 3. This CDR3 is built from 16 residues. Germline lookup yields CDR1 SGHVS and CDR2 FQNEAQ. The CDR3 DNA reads TGTGCCAGCAGCTTAGGAGCGGGGGGACACCAAGAGACCCAGTACTTC. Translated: CASSLGAGGHQETQYF.

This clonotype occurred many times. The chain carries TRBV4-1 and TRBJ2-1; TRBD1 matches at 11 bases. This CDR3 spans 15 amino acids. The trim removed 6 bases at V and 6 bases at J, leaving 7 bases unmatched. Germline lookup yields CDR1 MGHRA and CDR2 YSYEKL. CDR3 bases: TGCGCCAGCAGTTTTGGACAGGGGGCGAGCAATGAGCAGTTCTTC. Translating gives CASSFGQGASNEQFF.

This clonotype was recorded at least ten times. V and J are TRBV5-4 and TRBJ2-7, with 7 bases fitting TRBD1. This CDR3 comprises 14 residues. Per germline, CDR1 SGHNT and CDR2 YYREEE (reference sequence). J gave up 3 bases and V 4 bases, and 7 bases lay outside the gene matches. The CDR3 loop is CASSPRDSYYEQYF. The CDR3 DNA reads TGTGCCAGCAGCCCCCGGGACAGTTACTACGAGCAGTACTTC.

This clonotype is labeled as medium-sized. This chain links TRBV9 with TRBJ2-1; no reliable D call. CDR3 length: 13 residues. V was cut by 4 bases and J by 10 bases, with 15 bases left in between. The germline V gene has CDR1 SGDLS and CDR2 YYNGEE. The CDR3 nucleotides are TGTGCCAGCAGCCCCCGGTTGGAGAGAGAGCAGTTCTTC. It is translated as CASSPRLEREQFF.

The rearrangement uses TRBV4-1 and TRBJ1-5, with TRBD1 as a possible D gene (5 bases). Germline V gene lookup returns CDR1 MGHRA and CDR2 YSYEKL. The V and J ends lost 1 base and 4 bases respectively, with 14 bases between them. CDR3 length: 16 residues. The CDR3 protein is CASSQGRGARNQPQHF. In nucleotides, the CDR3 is TGCGCCAGCAGCCAAGGCCGGGGCGCTCGGAATCAGCCCCAGCATTTT.

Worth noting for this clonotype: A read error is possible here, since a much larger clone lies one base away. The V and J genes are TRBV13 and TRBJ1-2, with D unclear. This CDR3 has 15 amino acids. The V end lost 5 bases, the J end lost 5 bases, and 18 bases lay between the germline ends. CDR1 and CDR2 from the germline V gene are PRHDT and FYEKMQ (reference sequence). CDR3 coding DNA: TGTGCCAGCAGCCTGTCCGGCATTTCGTGGTATGGCTACACCTTC. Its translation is CASSLSGISWYGYTF.

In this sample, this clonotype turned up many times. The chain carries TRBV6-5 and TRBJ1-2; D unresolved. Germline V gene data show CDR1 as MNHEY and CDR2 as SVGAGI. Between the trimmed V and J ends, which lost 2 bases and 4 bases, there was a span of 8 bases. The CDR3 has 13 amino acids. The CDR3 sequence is CASSYGPIYGYTF. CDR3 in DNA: TGTGCCAGCAGTTACGGTCCGATCTATGGCTACACCTTC.

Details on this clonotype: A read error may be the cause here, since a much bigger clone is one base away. The CDR3 loop reads CSSSLQENTEAFF. The CDR3 DNA is TGTTCCAGCTCACTTCAGGAGAACACTGAAGCTTTCTTT. This chain links TRBV18 with TRBJ1-1, with D unclear. The germline gives CDR1 KGHSH, CDR2 LQKENI. The length of the CDR3 is 13 residues.

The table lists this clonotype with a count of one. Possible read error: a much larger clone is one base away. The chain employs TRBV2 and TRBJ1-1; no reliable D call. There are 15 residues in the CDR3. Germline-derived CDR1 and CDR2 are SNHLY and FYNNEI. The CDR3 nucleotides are TGTGACAGCAGTGAAGCTGACGAAGGGTCCACTGAAGCTTTCTTT. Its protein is CDSSEADEGSTEAFF.

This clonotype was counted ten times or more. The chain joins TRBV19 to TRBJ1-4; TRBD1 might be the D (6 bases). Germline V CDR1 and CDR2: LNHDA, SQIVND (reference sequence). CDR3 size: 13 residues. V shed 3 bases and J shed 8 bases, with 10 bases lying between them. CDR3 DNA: TGTGCCAGTAGTATGGACAGAGGAGAAAAACTGTTTTTT. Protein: CASSMDRGEKLFF.

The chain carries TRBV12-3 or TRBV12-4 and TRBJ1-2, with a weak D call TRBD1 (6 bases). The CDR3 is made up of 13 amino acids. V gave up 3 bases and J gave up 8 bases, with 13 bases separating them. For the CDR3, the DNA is TGTGCCAGCAGTTTGGGGGCACTGGGCGGCTACACCTTC. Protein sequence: CASSLGALGGYTF.

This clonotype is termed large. The CDR3 reads CASSPAGGSSYNEQFF. As DNA, the CDR3 is TGTGCCAGCAGCCCCGCGGGGGGCTCCTCCTACAATGAGCAGTTCTTC. The V and J genes are TRBV6-5 and TRBJ2-1; 8 positions agree with TRBD2. The V gene end was trimmed by 6 bases and the J gene end by 0 bases; junction bases not matched to a gene: 7. The germline V gene encodes CDR1 MNHEY and CDR2 SVGAGI. CDR3 size: 16 residues.

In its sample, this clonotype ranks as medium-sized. The CDR3 nucleotides are TGTGCCAGCAGCTCCTTCAGTGACGGCTACACCTTC. Its protein is CASSSFSDGYTF. The chain combines TRBV5-6 with TRBJ1-2, with D unresolved. This CDR3 contains 12 residues. Germline V CDR1 and CDR2: SGHDT, YYEEEE. Trimming cost V 3 bases and J 8 bases, with 11 bases left between them.

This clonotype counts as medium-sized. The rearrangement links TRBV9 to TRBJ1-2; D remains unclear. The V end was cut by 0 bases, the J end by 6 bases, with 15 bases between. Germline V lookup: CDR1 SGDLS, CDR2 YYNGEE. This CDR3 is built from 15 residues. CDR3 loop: CASSVASAGPHGYTF. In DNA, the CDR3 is TGTGCCAGCAGCGTAGCTAGTGCCGGACCCCATGGCTACACCTTC.

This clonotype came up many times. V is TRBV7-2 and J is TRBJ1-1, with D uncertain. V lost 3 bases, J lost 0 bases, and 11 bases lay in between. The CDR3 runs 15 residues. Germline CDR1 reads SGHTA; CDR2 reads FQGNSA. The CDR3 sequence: CASSLVPEMNTEAFF. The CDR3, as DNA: TGTGCCAGCAGCTTGGTCCCAGAAATGAACACTGAAGCTTTCTTT.

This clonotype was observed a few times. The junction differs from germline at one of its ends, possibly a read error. The CDR3 loop reads CASSLATGTCNQPQHF. CDR3 nucleotide sequence: TGTGCTAGCAGTTTAGCCACAGGGACTTGCAATCAGCCCCAGCATTTT. The chain couples TRBV7-7 to TRBJ1-5, with D perhaps TRBD1 (6 bases). The germline V gene has CDR1 SSHAT and CDR2 FNYEAQ (reference sequence). This CDR3 is 16 amino acids long.

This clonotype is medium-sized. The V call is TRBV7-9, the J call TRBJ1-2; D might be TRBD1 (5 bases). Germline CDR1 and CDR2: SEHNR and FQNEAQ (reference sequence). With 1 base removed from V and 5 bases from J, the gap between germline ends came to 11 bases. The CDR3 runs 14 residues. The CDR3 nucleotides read TGTGCCAGCAGCTTAGGTGCGGGGCGGTATGGCTACACCTTC. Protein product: CASSLGAGRYGYTF.

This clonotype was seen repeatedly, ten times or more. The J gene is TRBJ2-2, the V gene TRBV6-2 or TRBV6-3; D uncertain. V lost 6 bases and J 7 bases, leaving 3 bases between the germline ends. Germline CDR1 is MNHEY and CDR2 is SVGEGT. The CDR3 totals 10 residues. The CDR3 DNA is TGTGCCAGCAGAGACGGGGAGCTGTTTTTT. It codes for CASRDGELFF.

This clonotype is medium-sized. The CDR3 sequence is CASSPESGREKLFF. In DNA form, the CDR3 reads TGTGCCAGCAGCCCGGAATCAGGGCGCGAAAAACTGTTTTTT. The J gene is TRBJ1-4, the V gene TRBV5-5; D possibly corresponds to TRBD1 (5 bases). V was trimmed by 4 bases and J by 8 bases, leaving 15 bases between them. The V gene's germline CDR1 is SGHKS and CDR2 YYEKEE (reference sequence). The CDR3 has 14 residues.